Listed here are 9 T cell receptor beta chains from one sample, sequenced in a study of T-cell memory formation after mild COVID-19. Each CDR3 protein gets one entry after TCRdb re-called the 5' RACE reads with MiXCR. Of roughly 250,000 distinct CDR3 sequences listed, roughly 15% are singletons. Sequencing was done on a sample of PBMCs or a T cell subset sorted from them (not recorded which). The source of these receptors is a young man who had mild COVID-19 (a few samples of this study predate the infection). Cell type and time point are not known.

This chain connects TRBV23-1 to TRBJ1-6; possibly TRBD1 for D (6 bases). TRBV23-1 is an ORF, and what it does is uncertain. The CDR3 covers 15 residues. Trimming took off 6 bases at V and 12 bases at J, with 21 bases between the two ends. CDR3 loop: CASSRRTASPEPLHF. Here the CDR3 DNA reads TGCGCCAGCAGCAGGCGGACAGCATCACCCGAACCCCTCCACTTT.

This sequence joins TRBV29-1 and TRBJ1-2; no clear D. The V gene's germline CDR1 is SQVTM and CDR2 ANQGSEA. There are 15 residues in the CDR3. Trimming pared 0 bases from V and 6 bases from J, leaving 17 bases between. This CDR3 is CSVEDGAYFGHGYTF. The CDR3, as DNA: TGCAGCGTTGAAGATGGAGCCTACTTCGGCCATGGCTACACCTTC.

This chain joins TRBV9 and TRBJ2-2, with 8 positions matching TRBD1. From germline, CDR1 is SGDLS and CDR2 YYNGEE. V lost 3 bases to trimming and J lost 4 bases; unmatched junction nucleotides: 2. This CDR3 contains 14 residues. The CDR3 sequence: CASSATGVTGELFF. The CDR3 DNA is TGTGCCAGCAGCGCGACAGGGGTCACCGGGGAGCTGTTTTTT.

Only a few counts were recorded for this clonotype. This chain uses TRBV4-3 with TRBJ2-1; TRBD2 is a possible D gene (6 bases). Germline lookup yields CDR1 LGHNA and CDR2 YSLEER. Trimming stripped 4 bases from V and 6 bases from J, with 10 bases between. This CDR3 has 13 amino acids. CDR3 nucleotide sequence: TGCGCCAGCAGCCCCGGTAGCGGCAATGAGCAGTTCTTC. It is translated as CASSPGSGNEQFF.

The table lists this clonotype with a few counts. The rearrangement joins TRBV20-1 to TRBJ1-5, with D perhaps matching TRBD1 (5 bases). Deletions cut 3 bases from V and 1 base from J, with 16 bases between. Germline CDR1 DFQATT, CDR2 SNEGSKA (reference sequence). This CDR3 comprises 16 residues. The CDR3 sequence is CSARGGNGRSNQPQHF. Written as DNA, the CDR3 is TGCAGTGCTAGGGGGGGGAACGGGCGAAGCAATCAGCCCCAGCATTTT.

The chain combines TRBV7-2 with TRBJ1-6, with 9 bases matching TRBD1. The CDR3 contains 15 residues. From germline, CDR1 is SGHTA and CDR2 FQGNSA. V was pared by 3 bases and J by 8 bases, with 5 bases of the junction left unmatched. The CDR3 nucleotides are TGTGCCAGCAGCTTCGCTGGACAGGGGTATTCACCCCTCCACTTT. This codes for CASSFAGQGYSPLHF.

The rearrangement links TRBV24-1 to TRBJ2-7, with D unclear. Germline-derived CDR1 and CDR2 are KGHDR and SFDVKD. The V end lost 4 bases, the J end lost 12 bases, and 12 bases lay between the germline ends. The CDR3 totals 11 residues. The DNA for the CDR3 is TGTGCCACCAGTGACAACGGTCTATGGTACTTC. It is translated as CATSDNGLWYF.

This clonotype has only a few counts. V and J are TRBV5-1 and TRBJ2-2, with D unresolved. From germline, CDR1 is SGHRS and CDR2 YFSETQ. V dropped 1 base and J dropped 7 bases, with 5 bases sitting between them. The CDR3 is made up of 12 amino acids. The CDR3 DNA follows: TGCGCCAGCAGCTTGCACGTCGGGGAGCTGTTTTTT. It yields the protein CASSLHVGELFF.

The chain is built from TRBV7-2 and TRBJ2-5, with 10 positions matching TRBD2. This CDR3 has 15 residues. The V gene end was trimmed by 5 bases and the J gene end by 3 bases; junction bases not matched to a gene: 6. Germline V CDR1 and CDR2: SGHTA, FQGNSA. The CDR3 region has the DNA TGTGCCAGCAGCCGACTAGGGACTAGCGAAGAGACCCAGTACTTC. It codes for CASSRLGTSEETQYF.